The next 32 T cell receptor beta chains were all read from a single sample in a study of somatic mutations in cytotoxic T cells in rheumatoid arthritis (dated by TCRdb to the late 2010s). Receptor amplification or capture employed the immunoSEQ multiplex PCR assay. Not all clones reach the TCRdb copy of this immuneACCESS table, which keeps in-frame sequences only. Checked studies attribute under half of the gap to unresolved V genes and leave the rest unexplained. The sample table holds 15,000 to 20,000 clones, of which around 80% were seen once. The top ten clones comprise roughly 4.9% of the sample. Sequencing was carried out using CD8+ T cells sorted from blood. The receptors stem from an adult with rheumatoid arthritis.

The V call is TRBV2, the J call TRBJ1-1; D unclear. The germline V gene encodes CDR1 SNHLY and CDR2 FYNNEI. This CDR3 has 13 residues. V shed 7 bases and J shed 0 bases, with 9 bases lying between them. In DNA, the CDR3 is TGTGCCAGCATGGCCGGACTGAACACTGAAGCTTTCTTT. Translating gives CASMAGLNTEAFF.

The genes are TRBV7-9 and TRBJ2-1, with a tentative D call TRBD2 (7 bases). Germline lookup yields CDR1 SEHNR and CDR2 FQNEAQ (reference sequence). Trimming stripped 3 bases from V and 5 bases from J, with 20 bases between. This CDR3 spans 17 amino acids. Written as DNA, the CDR3 is TGTGCCAGCAGCTTCCGGCGGGAGAAGGGGGGGGACAATGAGCAGTTCTTC. This gives the protein CASSFRREKGGDNEQFF.

V is TRBV6-5 and J is TRBJ1-5; D is undetermined. Germline assignment: CDR1 MNHEY and CDR2 SVGAGI. V was cut by 5 bases and J by 5 bases, with 16 bases left in between. CDR3 size: 15 residues. CDR3 sequence: CASSRYPLRDQPQHF. The CDR3 nucleotides read TGTGCCAGCAGTAGATACCCCCTGAGAGATCAGCCCCAGCATTTT.

The DNA for the CDR3 is TGTGCCAGTAGTCACGGGACCTACGAGCAGTACTTC. Protein product: CASSHGTYEQYF. V is TRBV19 and J is TRBJ2-7, with TRBD2 as a possible D gene (5 bases). Germline V gene data show CDR1 as LNHDA and CDR2 as SQIVND (reference sequence). Trimming took off 5 bases at V and 2 bases at J, with 7 bases between the two ends. The CDR3 loop spans 12 amino acids.

The rearrangement links TRBV5-6 to TRBJ1-1, with D tentatively TRBD1 (5 bases). Germline CDR1 and CDR2: SGHDT and YYEEEE. This CDR3 has 15 residues. Trimming stripped 6 bases from V and 0 bases from J, with 15 bases between. The CDR3 region is CASTNGALMNTEAFF. CDR3 bases: TGTGCCAGCACCAATGGGGCATTAATGAACACTGAAGCTTTCTTT.

V is TRBV6-1 and J is TRBJ1-4; a weak D match, TRBD1 (5 bases). The CDR3 is 17 residues long. The germline V gene has CDR1 MNHNS and CDR2 SASEGT. V was trimmed by 2 bases and J by 0 bases, leaving 13 bases between them. CDR3 amino acids: CASSERGVWATNEKLFF. In DNA form, the CDR3 reads TGTGCCAGCAGTGAAAGAGGGGTATGGGCAACTAATGAAAAACTGTTTTTT.

The chain is built from TRBV7-9 and TRBJ1-2; D perhaps matches TRBD1 (5 bases). CDR1 is SEHNR, CDR2 FQNEAQ, per germline (reference sequence). V was clipped by 1 base and J by 8 bases, with 11 bases between them. The CDR3 is 13 amino acids. CDR3 region: CASSLGGVMGYTF. The CDR3 region has the DNA TGTGCCAGCAGCTTAGGAGGGGTTATGGGCTACACCTTC.

The chain links TRBV6-5 to TRBJ2-5; 9 positions match TRBD2. CDR3 size: 16 residues. Germline V gene sequence: CDR1 MNHEY, CDR2 SVGAGI. The V segment lost 3 bases and the J segment 4 bases; nucleotides outside the gene matches: 9. The DNA of the CDR3 is TGTGCCAGCAGTTATGAGCGCGGGGGGGCTTTAGAGACCCAGTACTTC. It specifies CASSYERGGALETQYF.

The chain recombines TRBV5-1 with TRBJ2-7, with 8 bases aligning to TRBD2. CDR1 and CDR2 (germline): SGHRS, YFSETQ. V shed 4 bases and J 3 bases; nucleotides not matched to a gene: 3. The CDR3 length is 13 residues. The CDR3 region has the DNA TGCGCCAGCAGCCAGGGACTAGTCTACGAGCAGTACTTC. Its translation: CASSQGLVYEQYF.

The chain links TRBV15 to TRBJ1-2, with unresolved D. Deletions cut 1 base from V and 2 bases from J, with 8 bases between. Germline CDR1 and CDR2: LNHNV and YYDKDF (reference sequence). The CDR3 extends over 14 amino acids. The CDR3 coding sequence is TGTGCCACCAGCAGAGTCGACCGCAACTATGGCTACACCTTC. It translates to CATSRVDRNYGYTF.

The chain links TRBV2 to TRBJ2-1; D is perhaps TRBD2 (7 bases). The germline CDR1 and CDR2 sequences are SNHLY and FYNNEI. The V end lost 0 bases, the J end lost 5 bases, and 14 bases lay between the germline ends. This CDR3 is 16 amino acids long. The CDR3 region has the DNA TGTGCCAGCAGTGAAGCGGGGGAGGGACAACACAATGAGCAGTTCTTC. Protein sequence: CASSEAGEGQHNEQFF. Together with reference TRBV2 and TRBJ2-1, the CDR3 gives the full variable domain: EPEVTQTPSHQVTQMGQEVILRCVPISNHLYFYWYRQILGQKVEFLVSFYNNEISEKSEIFDDQFSVERPDGSNFTLKIRSTKLEDSAMYFCASSEAGEGQHNEQFFGPGTRLTVL.

This chain connects TRBV4-2 to TRBJ2-3; maybe TRBD2 (5 bases). CDR3 length: 15 amino acids. From germline, CDR1 is LGHNA and CDR2 YNFKEQ. With 1 base removed from V and 4 bases from J, the gap between germline ends came to 12 bases. The CDR3 region is CASSQAEGGADTQYF. The CDR3 region has the DNA TGTGCCAGCAGCCAAGCCGAGGGCGGCGCAGATACGCAGTATTTT.

CDR3 coding DNA: TGTGCCAGCATTACAGGAGGCTCCTACGAGCAGTACTTC. It encodes CASITGGSYEQYF. The chain links TRBV5-6 to TRBJ2-7, with D tentatively TRBD1 or TRBD2 (5 bases each). The germline V and J ends were trimmed by 6 bases and 0 bases, with 10 bases remaining between them. Germline values: CDR1 SGHDT, CDR2 YYEEEE. The length of the CDR3 is 13 residues.

The chain couples TRBV15 to TRBJ1-5, with no clear D. Trimming shortened V by 4 bases and J by 7 bases, and 17 bases separated the two germline ends. The CDR3 loop spans 15 amino acids. Germline lookup yields CDR1 LNHNV and CDR2 YYDKDF (reference sequence). The CDR3 sequence: CATSTPGWGYQPQHF. Written as DNA, the CDR3 is TGTGCCACCAGCACTCCGGGTTGGGGTTACCAGCCCCAGCATTTT.

V is TRBV6-6 and J is TRBJ1-1; 9 nucleotides align to TRBD1. The length of the CDR3 is 14 residues. Germline CDR1 is MNHNY and CDR2 is SVGAGI (reference sequence). J was trimmed by 5 bases and V by 1 base; bases with no gene match: 2. The CDR3 region is CASSYLTGGTEAFF. CDR3 in DNA: TGTGCCAGCAGTTACTTGACAGGGGGAACTGAAGCTTTCTTT.

The CDR3 spells CASSLSTLTDTQYF. Here the CDR3 DNA reads TGTGCCAGCAGTTTATCTACCCTCACAGATACGCAGTATTTT. The V call is TRBV27, the J call TRBJ2-3, with D unresolved. Per the germline V gene, CDR1 is MNHEY and CDR2 is SMNVEV (reference sequence). The CDR3 extends over 14 amino acids. Trimming took 0 bases from V and 2 from J, leaving 6 bases between them.

The CDR3 here is CASSEGTGPYEQYF. For the CDR3, the DNA is TGTGCCAGCAGTGAGGGGACAGGACCCTACGAGCAGTACTTC. This chain connects TRBV2 to TRBJ2-7; 8 positions agree with TRBD1. The CDR3 length is 14 residues. The germline V gene encodes CDR1 SNHLY and CDR2 FYNNEI. J gave up 2 bases and V 3 bases, and 3 bases lay outside the gene matches.

The chain joins TRBV7-3 to TRBJ2-7, with a possible D match to TRBD1 (5 bases). V lost 5 bases and J lost 5, with 13 bases in between. The CDR3 runs 13 residues. In germline, CDR1 is SGHTA, CDR2 FQGTGA. In DNA form, the CDR3 reads TGTGCCAGCAGCCCGGACACATTCCACGAGCAGTACTTC. Amino acid sequence: CASSPDTFHEQYF.

In its sample, this clone was seen a few times. V usage is TRBV7-2 and J usage is TRBJ1-6; maybe TRBD1 (5 bases). CDR1 and CDR2 from the germline V gene are SGHTA and FQGNSA. CDR3 length: 13 amino acids. The V and J ends lost 5 bases and 10 bases respectively, with 12 bases between them. The CDR3 spells CASSTQGHSPLHF. CDR3 coding DNA: TGTGCCAGCAGCACCCAGGGTCACTCACCCCTCCACTTT.

By share, this clone counts as medium-sized (0.01 to 0.1%). The genes are TRBV12-5 and TRBJ2-2; D ambiguous. The V end lost 8 bases, the J end lost 7 bases, and 11 bases lay between the germline ends. The CDR3 runs 12 residues. CDR1 and CDR2 from the germline V gene are LGHNT and FRNRAP. CDR3 amino acids: CASRELDGELFF. CDR3 bases: TGTGCTAGTAGAGAATTAGACGGGGAGCTGTTTTTT.

The chain employs TRBV19 and TRBJ1-5; D call uncertain. V dropped 5 bases and J dropped 6 bases, with 11 bases sitting between them. The CDR3 runs to 13 residues. CDR1 LNHDA and CDR2 SQIVND come from the germline V gene (reference sequence). CDR3 protein: CASSYGESQPQHF. The CDR3 nucleotides are TGTGCCAGTAGTTATGGGGAAAGTCAGCCCCAGCATTTT.

V gene TRBV19 combines with J gene TRBJ1-2; maybe TRBD1 (6 bases). The V and J ends lost 4 bases and 1 base respectively, with 16 bases between them. Germline CDR1 is LNHDA and CDR2 is SQIVND (reference sequence). The CDR3 is 16 residues long. CDR3 DNA: TGTGCCAGTAGTACCGGGGGGGCCGCCCGTAACTATGGCTACACCTTC. Amino acids: CASSTGGAARNYGYTF.

V gene TRBV9 combines with J gene TRBJ1-2; 7 bases are a match to TRBD1. The germline V gene has CDR1 SGDLS and CDR2 YYNGEE. The CDR3 consists of 12 residues. V shed 5 bases and J 7 bases; nucleotides not matched to a gene: 5. The CDR3 DNA follows: TGTGCCAGCAGGACAGGGTACTTTGGCTACACCTTC. It encodes CASRTGYFGYTF.

This clone was seen only a few times. The CDR3 nucleotides are TGTGCCAGCAGTGAATGGTCGAACACCGGGGAGCTGTTTTTT. Its protein is CASSEWSNTGELFF. This chain connects TRBV2 to TRBJ2-2, with no clear D. The CDR3 spans 14 residues. The germline V gene encodes CDR1 SNHLY and CDR2 FYNNEI. The V end was cut by 2 bases, the J end by 0 bases, with 4 bases between.

The rearrangement joins TRBV11-2 to TRBJ2-3; 9 bases are shared with TRBD2. In germline, CDR1 is SGHAT, CDR2 FQNNGV. The CDR3 runs 16 residues. Trimming removed 5 bases from V and 4 bases from J; junction bases left unmatched: 10. CDR3 amino acids: CASSLRAGGTPDTQYF. Here the CDR3 DNA reads TGTGCCAGCAGCCTCAGGGCGGGGGGGACCCCAGATACGCAGTATTTT.

This clone is termed medium-sized. This sequence joins TRBV12-5 and TRBJ2-1, with unresolved D. Per germline, CDR1 LGHNT and CDR2 FRNRAP. V lost 0 bases to trimming and J lost 5 bases, with 5 bases between them. The CDR3 runs 13 residues. The chain's CDR3 is CASGLVRDNEQFF. CDR3 sequence (DNA): TGTGCTAGTGGTTTGGTACGGGACAATGAGCAGTTCTTC.

The rearrangement links TRBV27 to TRBJ1-4; no definite D call. Germline lookup yields CDR1 MNHEY and CDR2 SMNVEV (reference sequence). The CDR3 is made up of 12 amino acids. V shed 2 bases and J shed 8 bases, with 6 bases lying between them. The CDR3 reads CASSLDREKLFF. CDR3 in DNA: TGTGCCAGCAGTTTAGATAGGGAAAAACTGTTTTTT.

By share of the sample, this clone is large. The chain employs TRBV27 and TRBJ1-2, with D perhaps TRBD1 (5 bases). Between the trimmed V and J ends, which lost 5 bases and 0 bases, there was a span of 10 bases. The germline CDR1 and CDR2 sequences are MNHEY and SMNVEV (reference sequence). CDR3 length equals 14 residues. The CDR3 here is CASSVQGANYGYTF. For the CDR3, the DNA is TGTGCCAGCAGTGTGCAGGGAGCTAACTATGGCTACACCTTC.

V usage is TRBV30 and J usage is TRBJ2-7, with D hard to call. CDR1 is GTSNPN, CDR2 SVGIG, per germline (reference sequence). Trimming took 2 bases from V and 3 from J, leaving 14 bases between them. The CDR3 sequence is 14 residues long. CDR3 sequence reads: CAWSLGWGNYEQYF. Here the CDR3 DNA reads TGTGCCTGGAGTTTAGGGTGGGGAAACTACGAGCAGTACTTC.

This chain connects TRBV2 to TRBJ2-1, with D possibly TRBD1 on 5 matching bases. V lost 2 bases and J lost 10, with 12 bases in between. The CDR3 has 13 amino acids. Germline V gene lookup returns CDR1 SNHLY and CDR2 FYNNEI. The CDR3, as DNA: TGTGCCAGCAGTGAACCAGGGTTTAGCGAGCAGTTCTTC. This sequence encodes CASSEPGFSEQFF. Combining the CDR3 with reference TRBV2 and TRBJ2-1 gives the whole variable domain EPEVTQTPSHQVTQMGQEVILRCVPISNHLYFYWYRQILGQKVEFLVSFYNNEISEKSEIFDDQFSVERPDGSNFTLKIRSTKLEDSAMYFCASSEPGFSEQFFGPGTRLTVL.

This clone was picked up one time. The CDR3 loop is CASSSPLHF. Here the CDR3 DNA reads TGTGCCAGCAGTTCACCCCTCCACTTT. The chain couples TRBV28 to TRBJ1-6; D remains ambiguous. V lost 4 bases to trimming and J lost 11 bases, with 0 bases between them. This CDR3 region has 9 residues. CDR1 and CDR2 (germline): MDHEN, SYDVKM.

In DNA, the CDR3 is TGTGCCAGCAGTGAAAGGGGGACAGGTCGCTTCTTT. Its translation is CASSERGTGRFF. The chain employs TRBV6-1 and TRBJ1-1; 8 bases align to TRBD1. V trimming: 2 bases; J trimming: 14 bases; junction bases outside the gene matches: 7. Germline CDR1 and CDR2: MNHNS and SASEGT. The CDR3 contains 12 residues.